This note documents a single TCR beta chain sequence. Its antigen is still unknown. Patients all relapsed after autologous stem cell transplantation, and there was variation in brentuximab vedotin exposure. This entry is derived from a study of PD-1 blockade in classical Hodgkin lymphoma. Generated by immunoSEQ multiplex PCR, the TCRdb table keeps only in-frame clones and is missing some. The table has 40,000 to 50,000 clones, about 86% seen once. Germline V CDR1 and CDR2: MGHRA, YSYEKL. The CDR3 loop spans 14 amino acids. J gave up 12 bases and V 2 bases, and 5 bases lay outside the gene matches. The study, taken as a whole, reports: Complete responders possessed baseline diversity comparable to newly diagnosed patients.

The TCR was taken from a human donor with classical Hodgkin lymphoma. The chain joins TRBV4-1 to TRBJ2-1, with TRBD2 matching 12 bases. Material: peripheral blood mononuclear cells (PBMCs), obtained before the second cycle of nivolumab. CDR3 bases: TGCGCCAGCAGCCAACAGCTAGCGGGAGGGTCGCAGTTCTTC. Its protein product is CASSQQLAGGSQFF.